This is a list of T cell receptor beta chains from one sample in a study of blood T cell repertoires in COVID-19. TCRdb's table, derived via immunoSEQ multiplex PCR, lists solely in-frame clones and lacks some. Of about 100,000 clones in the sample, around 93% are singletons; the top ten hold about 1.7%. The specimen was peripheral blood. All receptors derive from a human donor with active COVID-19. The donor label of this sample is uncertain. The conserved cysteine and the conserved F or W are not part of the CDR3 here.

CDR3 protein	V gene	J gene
ASSFPGQGENTQY	TRBV5-1	TRBJ2-3
ASSIDRGPAGELF	TRBV19	TRBJ2-2
ASSPGGASDYNEQF	TRBV5-4	TRBJ2-1
ASSQEATMNTEAF	TRBV4-1	TRBJ1-1
ASSLQPDRATDTQY	TRBV7-3	TRBJ2-3
ASSQTMTSGGGHEQF	TRBV3-1/TRBV3-2	TRBJ2-1
AWGPPAQYEQY	TRBV6-5	TRBJ2-7
ASSMGGTSRTDTQY	TRBV19	TRBJ2-3
ASSLVAGASTDTQY	TRBV3-1/TRBV3-2	TRBJ2-3
ASIGGGTLVMTEAF	TRBV19	TRBJ1-1
ASSPTGSPLH	TRBV4-2	TRBJ1-6
ASSPPTGGASDTQY	TRBV28	TRBJ2-3
ASSAGRDRVQETQY	TRBV2	TRBJ2-5
AWTSGGVTDTQY	TRBV25-1	TRBJ2-3
ASSRGTGPNEKLF	TRBV4-3	TRBJ1-4
ASRKQGGGNQPQH	TRBV19	TRBJ1-5
ASSARTGWEAF	TRBV25-1	TRBJ1-1
ASSLGVFASPSGNTIY	TRBV5-5	TRBJ1-3
ASSPAPSDTQY	TRBV7-3	TRBJ2-3
ASSPWIPGYSTNEKLF	TRBV5-6	TRBJ1-4
ASSLLAGGPYEQY	TRBV5-1	TRBJ2-7
ASGPGLNQPQH	TRBV27	TRBJ1-5
ASSQDPKGHSGNTIY	TRBV4-1	TRBJ1-3
ASRDLVGGVSNTEAF	TRBV2	TRBJ1-1